This is a list of T cell receptor beta chains from one sample in a study of control samples from healthy donors and cancer patients. The assay was immunoSEQ multiplex PCR, and TCRdb's table has in-frame clones only and misses some. The sample includes 390,000 or so clones, 80% to 95% of them seen just once. Sequencing was done on a sample of PBMCs. These TCRs come from a man in his forties with head and neck cancer. Both conserved end residues are part of each CDR3. D genes are given only for firm matches. Clone size, where shown, is once, few, many, or a class for clones that have expanded.

clone size	V gene	J gene	D gene	CDR3 protein	CDR3 DNA
once	TRBV7-9	TRBJ1-6	TRBD1	CASRNSGTGNSPLHF	TGTGCCAGCAGAAACTCCGGGACAGGAAATTCACCCCTCCACTTT
.	TRBV12-3/TRBV12-4	TRBJ2-3	.	CATQGDTQYF	TGTGCCACACAGGGAGATACGCAGTATTTT
.	TRBV19	TRBJ1-4	.	CASSWEGDEKLFF	TGTGCCAGTAGTTGGGAGGGTGATGAAAAACTGTTTTTT
.	TRBV6-5	TRBJ2-1	TRBD2	CASSRSGSLEEQFF	TGTGCCAGCAGTCGTAGCGGGAGTTTGGAGGAGCAGTTCTTC
once	TRBV4-1	TRBJ2-7	TRBD2	CASGAGGPYAEQYF	TGCGCCAGCGGAGCGGGAGGGCCCTACGCCGAGCAGTACTTC
.	TRBV3-1/TRBV3-2	TRBJ1-3	.	CASSQPGYGNTIYF	TGTGCCAGCAGCCAACCAGGGTATGGAAACACCATATATTTT
.	TRBV6-5	TRBJ1-5	.	CASSYSRAGNQPQHF	TGTGCCAGCAGTTACTCGAGGGCAGGGAATCAGCCCCAGCATTTT
.	TRBV25-1	TRBJ1-5	TRBD1	CASRGGTGNQPQHF	TGTGCCAGCAGGGGTGGGACAGGGAATCAGCCCCAGCATTTT
.	TRBV2	TRBJ1-4	TRBD1	CASSVNRGTNEKLFF	TGTGCCAGCAGCGTTAACAGGGGGACTAATGAAAAACTGTTTTTT
.	TRBV7-8	TRBJ2-3	.	CASSPQPRDTDTQYF	TGTGCCAGCAGTCCACAACCCCGGGACACAGATACGCAGTATTTT
.	TRBV5-4	TRBJ2-4	TRBD1	CASSQAGTGAGASIQYF	TGTGCCAGCAGTCAAGCCGGGACAGGGGCCGGCGCGAGCATTCAGTACTTC
.	TRBV28	TRBJ2-7	TRBD1	CASSLGGTGGSYEQYF	TGTGCCAGCAGCCTAGGGGGGACAGGGGGTTCCTACGAGCAGTACTTC
few	TRBV29-1	TRBJ2-7	.	CSVDLGGEYEQYF	TGCAGCGTTGACCTGGGAGGAGAGTACGAGCAGTACTTC
.	TRBV25-1	TRBJ2-2	TRBD1	CASSEWTGDVGELFF	TGTGCCAGCAGTGAATGGACAGGGGATGTCGGGGAGCTGTTTTTT
.	TRBV10-3	TRBJ1-1	.	CAISDTTKTSPEAFF	TGTGCCATCAGTGACACGACGAAAACCTCCCCTGAAGCTTTCTTT
.	TRBV11-3	TRBJ2-3	.	CASSLSEDTQYF	TGTGCCAGCAGCTTATCCGAGGATACGCAGTATTTT
.	TRBV19	TRBJ1-1	TRBD1	CASSAAGTGGWNTEAFF	TGTGCCAGTAGTGCCGCGGGGACAGGGGGGTGGAACACTGAAGCTTTCTTT
.	TRBV10-3	TRBJ2-7	TRBD1	CAISELQGWDDEQYF	TGTGCCATCAGTGAACTACAGGGGTGGGATGACGAGCAGTACTTC
.	TRBV7-2	TRBJ1-2	.	CASSLDRVKFDYGYTF	TGTGCCAGCAGCTTAGACCGGGTGAAATTTGACTATGGCTACACCTTC
.	TRBV11-1	TRBJ2-7	.	CASSLEGYEQYF	TGTGCCAGCAGCCTGGAGGGCTACGAGCAGTACTTC
once	TRBV30	TRBJ1-1	.	CAWSLGQNPEAFF	TGTGCCTGGAGCTTAGGACAGAATCCTGAAGCTTTCTTT
.	TRBV11-2	TRBJ2-2	.	CASRLLRTGELFF	TGTGCCAGCAGGCTCCTTAGGACCGGGGAGCTGTTTTTT
.	TRBV6-1	TRBJ1-6	.	CASSGTPGTYNSPLHF	TGTGCCAGCAGTGGGACCCCCGGAACCTATAATTCACCCCTCCACTTT
.	TRBV5-1	TRBJ2-7	.	CASSLTGFSYEQYF	TGCGCCAGCAGCTTGACAGGGTTCTCCTACGAGCAGTACTTC
.	TRBV27	TRBJ2-7	.	CASSLKSPYEQYF	TGTGCCAGCAGTCTAAAGTCCCCGTACGAGCAGTACTTC
.	TRBV7-9	TRBJ2-7	.	CASMGASYEQYF	TGTGCCAGCATGGGCGCTTCCTACGAGCAGTACTTC
.	TRBV7-9	TRBJ2-7	.	CASSSGQGKNEQYF	TGTGCCAGCAGTTCGGGGCAGGGGAAGAACGAGCAGTACTTC
.	TRBV4-2	TRBJ2-7	TRBD2	CASSQGLASPYEQYF	TGTGCCAGCAGCCAAGGACTAGCCTCCCCCTACGAGCAGTACTTC
.	TRBV19	TRBJ1-2	.	CATWQSVIGYTF	TGTGCCACCTGGCAGAGTGTAATCGGCTACACCTTC
.	TRBV9	TRBJ2-5	TRBD2	CASSAGTSGGQETQYF	TGTGCCAGCAGCGCAGGGACTAGCGGGGGACAAGAGACCCAGTACTTC
.	TRBV7-9	TRBJ1-5	.	CASSPTAHQPQHF	TGTGCCAGCAGCCCAACGGCCCATCAGCCCCAGCATTTT
.	TRBV19	TRBJ1-1	TRBD1	CASSPRDSVFEAFF	TGTGCCAGTAGTCCCCGGGACAGCGTATTTGAAGCTTTCTTT
.	TRBV7-9	TRBJ2-5	.	CASSLGGIQETQYF	TGTGCCAGCAGCTTAGGGGGGATTCAAGAGACCCAGTACTTC
.	TRBV7-3	TRBJ2-2	.	CASSLSVGELFF	TGTGCCAGCAGCTTAAGTGTCGGGGAGCTGTTTTTT
.	TRBV3-1/TRBV3-2	TRBJ2-7	.	CASSQAKGFLCRDSYEQYF	TGTGCCAGCAGCCAAGCTAAGGGGTTTTTGTGCCGAGATTCCTACGAGCAGTACTTC
once	TRBV19	TRBJ2-7	TRBD1	CASSISGGTSYEQYF	TGTGCCAGTAGTATTTCAGGGGGCACCAGCTACGAGCAGTACTTC
once	TRBV9	TRBJ2-7	TRBD1	CASSPGQGFHEQYF	TGTGCCAGCAGCCCGGGACAGGGATTCCACGAGCAGTACTTC
.	TRBV19	TRBJ2-5	.	CASSFKGAQETQYF	TGTGCCAGTAGTTTCAAAGGTGCCCAAGAGACCCAGTACTTC
.	TRBV12-3/TRBV12-4	TRBJ2-1	.	CASSLAEGSEQFF	TGTGCCAGCAGTTTAGCAGAGGGTTCGGAGCAGTTCTTC
.	TRBV5-6	TRBJ1-2	.	CASSLGPGRDYGYTF	TGTGCCAGCAGCTTGGGACCGGGACGGGACTATGGCTACACCTTC
.	TRBV10-3	TRBJ2-3	TRBD2	CAISEVLAGAYDTQYF	TGTGCCATCAGTGAAGTACTAGCGGGGGCCTACGATACGCAGTATTTT
.	TRBV7-6	TRBJ1-3	.	CASSLGAGTYSGNTIYF	TGTGCCAGCAGCTTAGGAGCTGGGACATACTCTGGAAACACCATATATTTT
.	TRBV10-1	TRBJ2-7	TRBD1	CASSERRDRVNEQYF	TGCGCCAGCAGTGAGCGCCGGGACAGGGTCAACGAGCAGTACTTC
once	TRBV10-1	TRBJ2-1	TRBD2	CASSELAGAEQFF	TGCGCCAGCAGTGAACTAGCGGGGGCTGAGCAGTTCTTC
.	TRBV28	TRBJ2-7	TRBD1	CASSLGQARDLYEQYF	TGTGCCAGCAGTTTAGGACAGGCCAGAGATCTCTACGAGCAGTACTTC
.	TRBV7-2	TRBJ1-1	TRBD1	CASSFRDRMNTEAFF	TGTGCCAGCAGCTTTAGGGACAGGATGAACACTGAAGCTTTCTTT
.	TRBV5-4	TRBJ2-7	.	CASSLDRDQQYF	TGTGCCAGCAGCTTGGACAGGGACCAGCAGTACTTC
.	TRBV19	TRBJ1-1	TRBD1	CASSPRTGTAFF	TGTGCCAGTAGTCCCCGGACAGGAACAGCTTTCTTT
.	TRBV20-1	TRBJ1-4	.	CSASVVENEKLFF	TGCAGTGCTAGTGTCGTAGAAAATGAAAAACTGTTTTTT
.	TRBV30	TRBJ2-1	TRBD2	CAWSVGLAREQFF	TGTGCCTGGAGTGTGGGACTAGCTCGGGAGCAGTTCTTC
.	TRBV18	TRBJ1-2	TRBD1	CASSVTDRIHGYTF	TGTGCCAGCTCAGTAACGGACAGGATCCATGGCTACACCTTC
.	TRBV27	TRBJ2-7	.	CASSQTGSYEQYF	TGTGCCAGCAGCCAAACAGGTTCCTACGAGCAGTACTTC
.	TRBV5-4	TRBJ2-7	TRBD2	CASSVLDTSGGHQYF	TGTGCCAGCAGCGTACTTGACACTAGCGGGGGACATCAGTACTTC
.	TRBV7-2	TRBJ1-1	.	CASTLRENRRTEAFF	TGTGCCAGCACCCTCCGGGAAAACAGACGGACTGAAGCTTTCTTT